This TCR beta chain was sequenced for a study of human T cells and chemical hapten exposure. Study-wide context: The study enrolled mostly female patients with alopecia areata, totalis or universalis.

Each CDR3 protein is one row after TCRdb ran MiXCR on the RACE reads. The profile shows about 83,000 distinct CDR3 sequences, approximately 8% of them singletons. Time point described: patch test 1, 2 weeks after DPC sensitization. Treatment described: therapeutic diphenylcyclopropenone sensitization with weekly scalp DPC. There are many counts of this clonotype. The starting material was whole blood, obtained in connection with sensitization to the hapten diphenylcyclopropenone (DPC). The TCR was taken from a woman aged 25 to 45 with alopecia areata. Some clones in this sample may be carry-over from other donors' samples.

The CDR3 reads CSARDRRLARYNEQFF. In nucleotides, the CDR3 is TGCAGTGCTAGAGATCGGCGTCTAGCGCGCTACAATGAGCAGTTCTTC. The V and J genes are TRBV20-1 and TRBJ2-1; D is perhaps TRBD2 (6 bases). The CDR3 is 16 residues long. V was shortened by 0 bases and J by 3 bases, with 15 bases between the two germline ends. CDR1 is DFQATT, CDR2 SNEGSKA, per germline (reference sequence).